This T cell receptor beta chain was documented in a study of tumor-infiltrating lymphocytes in oesophageal squamous cell carcinoma. TCRdb passed the PCR reads through MiXCR, listing each CDR3 protein once. The sample records fewer than 16,000 distinct CDR3 sequences, over 45% being singletons. This clonotype was seen a handful of times. Germline V lookup: CDR1 SEHNR, CDR2 FQNEAQ (reference sequence). The CDR3 extends over 15 amino acids. This receptor was taken from a male donor with esophageal squamous cell carcinoma. The specimen was esophageal tumor tissue. The chain combines TRBV7-9 with TRBJ2-5; D uncertain. Near its end, the DNA agrees better with TRBJ2-7, so the J call may be wrong. In DNA, the CDR3 is TGTGCCAGCAGCTTAAGTATGACGGTAACCTACGAGCAGTACTTC. It encodes CASSLSMTVTYEQYF.